The subject of this entry is one T cell receptor beta chain. What it binds is unknown. This sample stems from a study of shared clonotypes between healthy human individuals. The CDR3 consists of 14 residues. Looked up from germline, CDR1 is MNHEY and CDR2 is SMNVEV (reference sequence). Trimming removed 5 bases at V and 3 bases at J, with 13 bases between. Terminally differentiated effector memory CD45RA+ cells were excluded from the naive CD8 cells, which were CD45RO-negative and positively selected for CCR7. Deep-level settings were used for running the assay. Measured with immunoSEQ multiplex PCR; TCRdb has only the in-frame clones, and not every one. The repertoire consists of some 2 million clones, with around 96% occurring once and the leading ten covering about 1.1%. Points from the study as a whole: Clonotype sharing among donors likely depends on sequencing depth.

Material: naive CD8+ T cells sorted from blood. The TCR originated in a man aged 18 to 30 in good health. The J gene is TRBJ2-5, the V gene TRBV27; D ambiguous. CDR3 DNA: TGTGCCAGCAGTACGTCCTCTTGGGAAGAGACCCAGTACTTC. As protein: CASSTSSWEETQYF.